This TCR beta chain is from a study of T-cell memory formation after mild COVID-19. Germline loops: CDR1 LGHNT, CDR2 FRNRAP. Trimming stripped 1 base from V and 6 bases from J, with 8 bases between. The CDR3 consists of 13 residues. The TCR alpha and TCR beta cDNA libraries, bearing sample barcodes and UMIs, were generated by 5'RACE using constant-segment primers. TCRdb reprocessed the 5' RACE reads with MiXCR, giving one entry per CDR3 protein. In the table there are some 150,000 distinct CDR3 sequences, around 27% of which are singletons. Input material: PBMCs or a T cell subset sorted from them (not recorded which). This sequence joins TRBV12-5 and TRBJ2-3; D gene ambiguous. The receptor was derived from an adult woman who had mild COVID-19 (a few samples of this study predate the infection). Cell type and time point are not known. The CDR3 protein is CASGLDPMDTQYF. Here the CDR3 DNA reads TGTGCTAGTGGTTTGGACCCGATGGATACGCAGTATTTT.